The next 5 T cell receptor beta chains were all read from a single sample in a study of monozygotic twins with inflammatory bowel disease. TCRdb reworked the 5' RACE reads into one entry per CDR3 protein, no DNA. This sample carries about 160,000 distinct CDR3 sequences, with approximately 2.8% going to the ten biggest clones. The material sequenced was blood. These TCRs come from a human donor with ulcerative colitis or Crohn's disease, or a healthy co-twin of an affected twin (not recorded which).

The chain has TRBV6-5 and TRBJ1-3. The CDR3 has 13 residues. Germline V gene sequence: CDR1 MNHEY, CDR2 SVGAGI. CDR3 sequence: CASMGSSGNTIYF.

The chain uses TRBV9 and TRBJ1-6; TCRdb's D call of TRBD1 is untestable without DNA. This CDR3 has 17 amino acids. From germline, CDR1 is SGDLS and CDR2 YYNGEE. CDR3 amino acids: CASSPAIHDGGNSPLHF.

This chain uses TRBV28 with TRBJ2-7; TCRdb lists TRBD1, though no DNA is available to test this call. Germline CDR1 and CDR2: MDHEN and SYDVKM. CDR3 length: 15 amino acids. This CDR3 is CASRRDRGRLYEQYF.

This chain links TRBV11-2 with TRBJ2-1; the D gene TCRdb calls, TRBD2, cannot be checked with no DNA. CDR3 length: 15 residues. Germline values: CDR1 SGHAT, CDR2 FQNNGV. CDR3 region: CASSPSLGGYNEQFF. The whole variable domain, remainder taken from reference TRBV11-2 and TRBJ2-1, is EAGVAQSPRYKIIEKRQSVAFWCNPISGHATLYWYQQILGQGPKLLIQFQNNGVVDDSQLPKDRFSAERLKGVDSTLKIQPAKLEDSAVYLCASSPSLGGYNEQFFGPGTRLTVL.

The gene calls are TRBV28 and TRBJ1-5. This CDR3 contains 13 residues. Germline loops: CDR1 MDHEN, CDR2 SYDVKM. The chain's CDR3 is CASSFKPNQPQHF.